Below, 25 T cell receptor beta chains from the same sample are listed, as sequenced in a study of shared clonotypes between healthy human individuals. Using immunoSEQ multiplex PCR, the repertoire was profiled, and TCRdb retains in-frame clones only, with some absent. This table has about 590,000 clones, roughly 96% appearing once. CD8 cells regarded as naive lacked CD45RO, were positively chosen for CCR7, and omitted terminally differentiated effector memory CD45RA+ cells. Sequences were obtained from naive CD8+ T cells sorted from blood. All receptors come from a woman in her 30s in good health.

CDR3 protein: CASSSIAVSSYNEQFF. CDR3 sequence (DNA): TGCGCCAGCAGCTCTATAGCGGTAAGCTCCTACAATGAGCAGTTCTTC. V usage is TRBV5-1 and J usage is TRBJ2-1; D might be TRBD2 (6 bases). Trimming shortened V by 3 bases and J by 0 bases, and 13 bases separated the two germline ends. The germline gives CDR1 SGHRS, CDR2 YFSETQ. CDR3 length: 16 residues.

The chain has TRBV15 and TRBJ2-7; no definite D call. Deletions cut 1 base from V and 1 base from J, with 8 bases between. The CDR3 spans 14 residues. CDR1 is LNHNV and CDR2 is YYDKDF in the germline V gene (reference sequence). As DNA, the CDR3 is TGTGCCACCAGCAGAGGAAAGGGATCCTACGAGCAGTACTTC. The encoded protein is CATSRGKGSYEQYF.

The count of this clone is one. The rearrangement joins TRBV19 to TRBJ2-5; 8 nucleotides match TRBD2. The CDR3 has 15 residues. The J segment lost 4 bases and the V segment lost 6 bases, leaving 10 bases of the junction unmatched. The germline V gene has CDR1 LNHDA and CDR2 SQIVND (reference sequence). The chain's CDR3 is CASRSPGRAGETQYF. CDR3 nucleotides: TGTGCCAGTAGATCCCCCGGGAGGGCCGGAGAGACCCAGTACTTC.

The rearrangement uses TRBV15 and TRBJ2-4; 11 bases match TRBD2. Germline values: CDR1 LNHNV, CDR2 YYDKDF (reference sequence). This CDR3 spans 21 amino acids. V was clipped by 3 bases and J by 2 bases; unmatched bases: 18. The CDR3 bases are TGTGCCACCAGCAGGCTGTTAACTAGCGGGAGTATTCGGGTGTCCAAAAACATTCAGTACTTC. It codes for CATSRLLTSGSIRVSKNIQYF.

The V call is TRBV19, the J call TRBJ2-1, with D possibly matching TRBD2 (5 bases). The V end was cut by 7 bases, the J end by 7 bases, with 26 bases between. CDR1 LNHDA and CDR2 SQIVND come from the germline V gene (reference sequence). This CDR3 has 17 amino acids. The chain's CDR3 is CASIGPGKSSVRNEQFF. CDR3 nucleotides: TGTGCCAGTATAGGCCCCGGGAAGTCCTCAGTTCGAAATGAGCAGTTCTTC.

V gene TRBV4-1 combines with J gene TRBJ1-2; D ambiguous. Germline CDR1 is MGHRA and CDR2 is YSYEKL. CDR3 length equals 13 residues. The germline V and J ends were trimmed by 4 bases and 4 bases, with 10 bases remaining between them. The chain's CDR3 is CASSPFKAYGYTF. In DNA, the CDR3 is TGCGCCAGCAGCCCCTTTAAGGCCTATGGCTACACCTTC.

This clone has only one observation. The chain joins TRBV27 to TRBJ2-1, with 7 bases fitting TRBD2. V was clipped by 3 bases and J by 6 bases; unmatched bases: 8. Germline V gives CDR1 MNHEY, CDR2 SMNVEV (reference sequence). The CDR3 extends over 15 amino acids. CDR3 DNA: TGTGCCAGCAGTTTCTTGGCGGGAGAAGTCAATGAGCAGTTCTTC. Amino acid sequence: CASSFLAGEVNEQFF.

This clone was detected only a few times. This chain joins TRBV27 and TRBJ2-5; TRBD1 is a possible D gene (6 bases). Trimming cost V 5 bases and J 2 bases, with 12 bases left between them. Germline V gene data show CDR1 as MNHEY and CDR2 as SMNVEV (reference sequence). This CDR3 contains 14 residues. DNA for the CDR3: TGTGCCAGCAGTGCCGGGACACCTCAAGAGACCCAGTACTTC. Protein: CASSAGTPQETQYF.

This chain joins TRBV13 and TRBJ2-2; TRBD2 matches 9 bases. The CDR3 runs to 15 residues. V dropped 7 bases and J dropped 5; count of bases not matched to a gene: 8. The germline V gene has CDR1 PRHDT and CDR2 FYEKMQ (reference sequence). The CDR3 nucleotides are TGTGCCAGCAAGATAGCGGGAGCAAATACCGGGGAGCTGTTTTTT. Encoded protein: CASKIAGANTGELFF.

This chain links TRBV12-5 with TRBJ2-5; D is unclear. V was cut by 1 base and J by 3 bases, with 12 bases left in between. Germline CDR1 is LGHNT and CDR2 is FRNRAP. There are 15 residues in the CDR3. CDR3 region: CASGLDQDGKETQYF. In nucleotides, the CDR3 is TGTGCTAGTGGTTTGGATCAGGACGGCAAAGAGACCCAGTACTTC.

This clone was observed once. This chain joins TRBV7-6 and TRBJ2-7; no firm D call. Germline V gene data show CDR1 as SGHVS and CDR2 as FNYEAQ. The CDR3 is made up of 14 amino acids. V was trimmed by 5 bases and J by 1 base, leaving 12 bases between them. The CDR3 is CASSPKTASYEQYF. Here the CDR3 DNA reads TGTGCCAGCAGCCCCAAGACTGCTTCCTACGAGCAGTACTTC.

This clone was seen a single time. The identical CDR3 is also encoded by other nucleotide sequences in the sample. This sequence joins TRBV5-4 and TRBJ2-5; D remains ambiguous. This CDR3 has 13 residues. Germline assignment: CDR1 SGHNT and CDR2 YYREEE (reference sequence). V lost 2 bases to trimming and J lost 2 bases, with 7 bases between them. DNA of the CDR3: TGTGCCAGCAGCTTAGAGTCGCAAGAGACCCAGTACTTC. This gives the protein CASSLESQETQYF.

V usage is TRBV27 and J usage is TRBJ2-2; D is perhaps TRBD1 or TRBD2 (6 bases each). V gave up 0 bases and J gave up 4 bases, with 9 bases separating them. This CDR3 region has 15 residues. Germline CDR1 MNHEY, CDR2 SMNVEV (reference sequence). The CDR3 spells CASSLSGGPTGELFF. CDR3 coding DNA: TGTGCCAGCAGTTTATCAGGGGGGCCCACCGGGGAGCTGTTTTTT.

The chain has TRBV30 and TRBJ1-5; D perhaps matches TRBD1 (5 bases). The germline V gene has CDR1 GTSNPN and CDR2 SVGIG (reference sequence). The V end was cut by 5 bases, the J end by 1 base, with 15 bases between. CDR3 size: 15 residues. The CDR3 region has the DNA TGTGCCTGGCAATGGGGGTCTTCGAGCAATCAGCCCCAGCATTTT. Encoded protein: CAWQWGSSSNQPQHF.

CDR3 in DNA: TGTGCCAGCAGCTTGGATAGGGACACTGAAGCTTTCTTT. Protein sequence: CASSLDRDTEAFF. The V gene is TRBV5-4, the J gene TRBJ1-1; D not certain. The CDR3 extends over 13 amino acids. The germline CDR1 and CDR2 sequences are SGHNT and YYREEE (reference sequence). V was trimmed by 0 bases and J by 3 bases, leaving 6 bases between them.

This rearrangement joins TRBV5-1 to TRBJ1-1; 9 positions match TRBD1. Germline loops: CDR1 SGHRS, CDR2 YFSETQ. CDR3 length: 18 residues. Unmatched junction bases numbered 14, after V lost 2 bases and J lost 3 bases. DNA for the CDR3: TGCGCCAGCAGCTTACGACAGGGGGGATTTTACGTGGACACTGAAGCTTTCTTT. Translated: CASSLRQGGFYVDTEAFF.

This rearrangement joins TRBV13 to TRBJ2-1, with TRBD2 matching over 13 bases. The CDR3 is 18 residues long. The trim removed 5 bases at V and 4 bases at J, leaving 11 bases unmatched. In germline, CDR1 is PRHDT, CDR2 FYEKMQ (reference sequence). CDR3 amino acids: CASSNLRTSGSLYNEQFF. Written as DNA, the CDR3 is TGTGCCAGCAGCAACCTGAGGACTAGCGGGAGTTTGTACAATGAGCAGTTCTTC.

The gene calls are TRBV28 and TRBJ2-7; D possibly corresponds to TRBD1 (6 bases). The CDR3 spans 10 residues. The V and J ends lost 11 bases and 5 bases respectively, with 10 bases between them. Germline V gene lookup returns CDR1 MDHEN and CDR2 SYDVKM. The CDR3 sequence is CAAQGHEQYF. The CDR3 DNA reads as TGTGCCGCGCAGGGGCACGAGCAGTACTTC. Drawing the rest from reference TRBV28 and TRBJ2-7, the complete variable domain is DVKVTQSSRYLVKRTGEKVFLECVQDMDHENMFWYRQDPGLGLRLIYFSYDVKMKEKGDIPEGYSVSREKKERFSLILESASTNQTSMYLCAAQGHEQYFGPGTRLTVT.

V and J are TRBV5-4 and TRBJ2-7; D uncertain. Germline assignment: CDR1 SGHNT and CDR2 YYREEE (reference sequence). The CDR3 has 12 residues. V was pared by 1 base and J by 0 bases, with 2 bases between. DNA of the CDR3: TGTGCCAGCAGCTTGCTCTCCTACGAGCAGTACTTC. As protein: CASSLLSYEQYF. The complete variable domain, with remaining parts taken from reference TRBV5-4 and TRBJ2-7, reads ETGVTQSPTHLIKTRGQQVTLRCSSQSGHNTVSWYQQALGQGPQFIFQYYREEENGRGNFPPRFSGLQFPNYSSELNVNALELDDSALYLCASSLLSYEQYFGPGTRLTVT.

The rearrangement links TRBV5-8 to TRBJ2-1; 8 positions agree with TRBD2. The V and J ends lost 4 bases and 3 bases, in that order; junction bases with no gene match: 21. The CDR3 contains 20 residues. The germline V gene has CDR1 SGHTS and CDR2 YDEGEE. The chain's CDR3 is CASSIKTSVTKTSIYNEQFF. The CDR3 DNA follows: TGTGCCAGCAGCATTAAGACTAGCGTCACCAAAACGAGCATCTACAATGAGCAGTTCTTC. The full variable domain, completed using reference TRBV5-8 and TRBJ2-1, is EAGVTQSPTHLIKTRGQQATLRCSPISGHTSVYWYQQALGLGLQFLLWYDEGEERNRGNFPPRFSGRQFPNYSSELNVNALELEDSALYLCASSIKTSVTKTSIYNEQFFGPGTRLTVL.

This chain links TRBV5-4 with TRBJ2-7; TRBD2 agrees at 8 bases. V lost 4 bases, J lost 4 bases, and 7 bases stayed unmatched. Germline V lookup: CDR1 SGHNT, CDR2 YYREEE (reference sequence). CDR3 length equals 14 residues. The CDR3 DNA follows: TGTGCCAGCAGCCGAGGAGCGGGAGTATACGAGCAGTACTTC. It specifies CASSRGAGVYEQYF.

CDR3: CASSWGSGREGTGELFF. The CDR3 nucleotides are TGTGCCAGCAGCTGGGGTAGCGGGAGGGAGGGCACCGGGGAGCTGTTTTTT. The chain links TRBV21-1 to TRBJ2-2; the table assigns TRBD2, which was not confirmed against the DNA. TRBV21-1 is labeled a pseudogene. The CDR3 consists of 17 residues.

V is TRBV12-1 and J is TRBJ2-6; the D call in the table, TRBD1, was not verified against the DNA. TRBV12-1 is flagged as a pseudogene. The CDR3 is 22 amino acids. The CDR3 reads CASSFPTGVARVRERGANVLTF. DNA for the CDR3: TGTGCCAGCAGCTTCCCGACAGGGGTCGCGAGGGTTCGGGAGAGAGGGGCCAACGTCCTGACTTTC.

This clone was seen just once. The rearrangement uses TRBV6-5 and TRBJ2-7; TRBD1 agrees at 7 bases. This CDR3 has 15 residues. CDR1 and CDR2 from the germline V gene are MNHEY and SVGAGI. The J segment lost 1 base and the V segment lost 4 bases, leaving 7 bases of the junction unmatched. This CDR3 reads CASSLTGNPSYEQYF. As DNA, the CDR3 is TGTGCCAGCAGTTTGACAGGGAATCCGTCCTACGAGCAGTACTTC.

The chain links TRBV27 to TRBJ1-5, with D unresolved. V shed 5 bases and J shed 2 bases, with 10 bases lying between them. CDR3 length equals 14 residues. The germline CDR1 and CDR2 sequences are MNHEY and SMNVEV (reference sequence). The CDR3 region is CASSSQWGNQPQHF. CDR3 bases: TGTGCCAGCAGTAGTCAGTGGGGCAATCAGCCCCAGCATTTT.